The 23 T cell receptor beta chains below all came from one sample that was sequenced in a study of shared clonotypes between healthy human individuals. TCRdb's table, derived via immunoSEQ multiplex PCR, lists solely in-frame clones and lacks some. The sample gives about 1.1 million clones, about four fifths of which show up once; more than 0.55% is in the top ten. The source material was memory CD4+ T cells from PBMCs. Subset given: CD45RA-negative fraction. The origin of the receptors is a man in his late teens or twenties in good health. Some clones in this sample may be carry-over from other donors' samples.

V is TRBV6-5 and J is TRBJ2-5; no clear D gene. Between the trimmed V and J ends, which lost 1 base and 4 bases, there was a span of 10 bases. Germline V gene sequence: CDR1 MNHEY, CDR2 SVGAGI. The CDR3 is 14 residues long. CDR3 protein: CASSYLGSRETQYF. The CDR3 DNA sequence: TGTGCCAGCAGTTACTTAGGCTCCAGAGAGACCCAGTACTTC.

This sequence joins TRBV29-1 and TRBJ2-4, with D uncertain. The CDR3 length is 14 residues. The V gene's germline CDR1 is SQVTM and CDR2 ANQGSEA. With 4 bases removed from V and 0 bases from J, the gap between germline ends came to 10 bases. CDR3 protein: CSVAAKLAKNIQYF. In nucleotides, the CDR3 is TGCAGCGTTGCTGCCAAATTAGCCAAAAACATTCAGTACTTC.

The CDR3, as DNA: TGTGCCATCAGTGAGCCTGGGACTAGCGGGAGGTCACCCACAGATACGCAGTATTTT. This codes for CAISEPGTSGRSPTDTQYF. J is TRBJ2-3 and V is TRBV10-3; 15 bases fit TRBD2. The trim removed 2 bases at V and 2 bases at J, leaving 8 bases unmatched. Germline CDR1 ENHRY, CDR2 SYGVKD. This CDR3 contains 19 residues.

V and J are TRBV30 and TRBJ2-2, with 9 bases identical to TRBD2. This CDR3 has 16 residues. Germline CDR1 reads GTSNPN; CDR2 reads SVGIG (reference sequence). The V gene end was trimmed by 4 bases and the J gene end by 9 bases; junction bases not matched to a gene: 15. The CDR3 here is CAWTPRARGRARELFF. CDR3 nucleotides: TGTGCCTGGACCCCCAGGGCGCGCGGGAGGGCCCGGGAGCTGTTTTTT.

The chain carries TRBV2 and TRBJ1-5; 7 nucleotides align to TRBD1. The germline CDR1 and CDR2 sequences are SNHLY and FYNNEI. This CDR3 has 18 amino acids. After removal of 0 bases from V and 6 bases from J, the junction contained 14 bases not matched to a gene. The CDR3 DNA follows: TGTGCCAGCAGTGAAGCGCACGAGCGACAGGGTCTCGGTCAGCCCCAGCATTTT. Amino acids: CASSEAHERQGLGQPQHF.

This sequence joins TRBV5-1 and TRBJ1-1; no firm D call. V was cut by 0 bases and J by 2 bases, with 14 bases left in between. The CDR3 is 16 residues long. Germline loops: CDR1 SGHRS, CDR2 YFSETQ. The CDR3 is CASSLGSPRSNTEAFF. In DNA form, the CDR3 reads TGCGCCAGCAGCTTGGGATCTCCTCGGAGTAACACTGAAGCTTTCTTT.

The chain has TRBV18 and TRBJ2-1; a possible D gene is TRBD1 (6 bases). The CDR3 sequence is 12 residues long. The V end was cut by 1 base, the J end by 8 bases, with 6 bases between. CDR1 KGHSH and CDR2 LQKENI come from the germline V gene. The CDR3: CASSPQGDEQFF. The CDR3 DNA sequence: TGTGCCAGCTCACCACAGGGGGATGAGCAGTTCTTC.

Only a few counts were recorded for this clone. The chain joins TRBV18 to TRBJ2-7; D could derive from TRBD1 or TRBD2 (6 bases each). The CDR3 is 14 amino acids. V was pared by 4 bases and J by 2 bases, with 12 bases between. Looked up from germline, CDR1 is KGHSH and CDR2 is LQKENI. The CDR3 nucleotides are TGTGCCAGCTCACTAGCCGGGGGCGCCTACGAGCAGTACTTC. Translating it yields CASSLAGGAYEQYF.

As DNA, the CDR3 is TGTGCCAGCAGTACGACAGTATCCTACGAGCAGTACTTC. It is translated as CASSTTVSYEQYF. The chain links TRBV6-5 to TRBJ2-7; possibly TRBD1 for D (5 bases). V was shortened by 5 bases and J by 1 base, with 9 bases between the two germline ends. The CDR3 length is 13 residues. The germline V gene has CDR1 MNHEY and CDR2 SVGAGI.

This rearrangement joins TRBV27 to TRBJ1-1; TRBD1 is a possible D gene (6 bases). Per the germline V gene, CDR1 is MNHEY and CDR2 is SMNVEV (reference sequence). The CDR3 totals 17 residues. Trimming removed 1 base at V and 1 base at J, with 16 bases between. The CDR3 sequence: CASSLLSGARRNTEAFF. DNA for the CDR3: TGTGCCAGCAGTTTATTATCGGGGGCGCGACGGAACACTGAAGCTTTCTTT.

As concerns this clone: At the DNA level, this CDR3 is encoded by other sequences in the same sample as well. The chain has TRBV18 and TRBJ2-1; D may be TRBD2 (6 bases). The CDR3 has 14 residues. Trimming cost V 3 bases and J 5 bases, with 11 bases left between them. Germline CDR1 is KGHSH and CDR2 is LQKENI. In DNA form, the CDR3 reads TGTGCCAGCTCACCGAGGACGGGGGACAATGAGCAGTTCTTC. As protein: CASSPRTGDNEQFF.

V is TRBV29-1 and J is TRBJ2-1; 9 nucleotides agree with TRBD2. J gave up 1 base and V 3 bases, and 4 bases lay outside the gene matches. The germline V gene encodes CDR1 SQVTM and CDR2 ANQGSEA. The CDR3 length is 15 residues. CDR3 nucleotide sequence: TGCAGCGTTGATGGGCTAGCGGGATCCTACAATGAGCAGTTCTTC. This codes for CSVDGLAGSYNEQFF.

The chain couples TRBV5-1 to TRBJ2-1; D is unclear. V was cut by 2 bases and J by 5 bases, with 11 bases left in between. Germline lookup yields CDR1 SGHRS and CDR2 YFSETQ. This CDR3 is built from 14 residues. The CDR3 loop is CASSFRPQDNEQFF. CDR3 nucleotides: TGCGCCAGCAGCTTTCGGCCCCAAGACAATGAGCAGTTCTTC.

Only one count was recorded for this clone. The chain has TRBV27 and TRBJ2-7; TRBD1 or TRBD2 may be the D gene (5 bases each). In germline, CDR1 is MNHEY, CDR2 SMNVEV (reference sequence). V lost 6 bases, J lost 2 bases, and 11 bases lay in between. This CDR3 is built from 13 residues. CDR3 protein: CASSRVGAYEQYF. The CDR3 nucleotides are TGTGCCAGCAGCCGGGTGGGGGCCTACGAGCAGTACTTC.

This clone was seen a few times. The rearrangement joins TRBV5-1 to TRBJ1-5; perhaps TRBD1 as D (6 bases). The CDR3 runs 14 residues. Germline CDR1 is SGHRS and CDR2 is YFSETQ. The V end was cut by 0 bases, the J end by 3 bases, with 7 bases between. For the CDR3, the DNA is TGCGCCAGCAGCTTGGAGGGGGACAATCAGCCCCAGCATTTT. As protein: CASSLEGDNQPQHF.

The rearrangement links TRBV6-1 to TRBJ2-3; D is uncertain. CDR3 length: 13 amino acids. V shed 8 bases and J shed 6 bases, with 15 bases lying between them. Germline V gene data show CDR1 as MNHNS and CDR2 as SASEGT. The chain's CDR3 is CASADTLGDTQYF. The CDR3 region has the DNA TGTGCCAGCGCCGACACCCTGGGGGATACGCAGTATTTT.

The rearrangement uses TRBV7-9 and TRBJ2-7, with D possibly TRBD1 on 6 matching bases. The germline V and J ends were trimmed by 4 bases and 3 bases, with 16 bases remaining between them. The length of the CDR3 is 15 residues. Germline loops: CDR1 SEHNR, CDR2 FQNEAQ (reference sequence). CDR3 protein: CASSSHDRYGYEQYF. The CDR3 bases are TGTGCCAGCAGCTCCCATGACAGGTATGGCTACGAGCAGTACTTC.

This clone was seen a handful of times. The rearrangement links TRBV2 to TRBJ2-1; 7 nucleotides agree with TRBD2. The CDR3 consists of 15 residues. J lost 5 bases, V lost 6 bases, and 10 bases had no gene match. Germline V lookup: CDR1 SNHLY, CDR2 FYNNEI. CDR3: CASSDLGEGNNEQFF. In nucleotides, the CDR3 is TGTGCCAGCAGCGACCTGGGGGAGGGTAACAATGAGCAGTTCTTC.

This chain links TRBV14 with TRBJ2-4; D is uncertain. Between the trimmed V and J ends, which lost 4 bases and 0 bases, there was a span of 10 bases. Germline values: CDR1 SGHDN, CDR2 FVKESK. The CDR3 sequence is 15 residues long. The CDR3 DNA follows: TGTGCCAGCAGCCCCCAATTGGGAGCCAAAAACATTCAGTACTTC. Its protein is CASSPQLGAKNIQYF.

This clone came up a few times. The rearrangement joins TRBV27 to TRBJ1-1, with TRBD1 identical over 7 bases. The CDR3 totals 14 residues. The trim removed 4 bases at V and 11 bases at J, leaving 13 bases unmatched. The germline V gene encodes CDR1 MNHEY and CDR2 SMNVEV (reference sequence). The CDR3 is CASSYNHHEQGAFF. The CDR3 coding sequence is TGTGCCAGCAGTTATAACCACCACGAACAGGGGGCTTTCTTT.

The chain recombines TRBV7-6 with TRBJ2-3, with D perhaps matching TRBD2 (6 bases). CDR1 and CDR2 (germline): SGHVS, FNYEAQ. The CDR3 totals 16 residues. The V end lost 0 bases, the J end lost 4 bases, and 14 bases lay between the germline ends. The CDR3 DNA reads as TGTGCCAGCAGCTTAGCCCTCCTAGCGTACGCAGATACGCAGTATTTT. Protein product: CASSLALLAYADTQYF. Full variable domain (outside the CDR3, taken from reference TRBV7-6 and TRBJ2-3): GAGVSQSPRYKVTKRGQDVALRCDPISGHVSLYWYRQALGQGPEFLTYFNYEAQQDKSGLPNDRFSAERPEGSISTLTIQRTEQRDSAMYRCASSLALLAYADTQYFGPGTRLTVL.

The V call is TRBV4-1, the J call TRBJ1-5, with D maybe TRBD1 (5 bases). Germline V gives CDR1 MGHRA, CDR2 YSYEKL. V lost 1 base and J lost 5, with 12 bases in between. The length of the CDR3 is 15 residues. CDR3 sequence reads: CASSQVLWGDQPQHF. The CDR3 DNA sequence: TGCGCCAGCAGCCAAGTTCTGTGGGGGGATCAGCCCCAGCATTTT.

The chain has TRBV9 and TRBJ2-1; possibly TRBD1 or TRBD2 for D (6 bases each). CDR1 is SGDLS and CDR2 is YYNGEE in the germline V gene. Trimming pared 0 bases from V and 6 bases from J, leaving 10 bases between. CDR3 length equals 14 residues. The CDR3, as DNA: TGTGCCAGCAGCGTAGGTAGGGGGGCCAATGAGCAGTTCTTC. Translated: CASSVGRGANEQFF. Variable domain in full (rest from reference TRBV9 and TRBJ2-1): DSGVTQTPKHLITATGQRVTLRCSPRSGDLSVYWYQQSLDQGLQFLIQYYNGEERAKGNILERFSAQQFPDLHSELNLSSLELGDSALYFCASSVGRGANEQFFGPGTRLTVL.